This TCR beta chain derives from a study of T cell responses to AZD1222 COVID-19 vaccine. A word on this clone: Its target is not known.

V was pared by 5 bases and J by 4 bases, with 10 bases between. Germline values: CDR1 LGHNT, CDR2 FRNRAP. CDR3 size: 13 residues. Study results and caveats: Spike-specific TCR breadth and depth were elevated following two AZD1222 doses.

The method was immunoSEQ multiplex PCR; TCRdb's version includes in-frame clones alone and lacks a portion of them. The sample lists roughly 100,000 clones; more than 85% were seen once. The sequence came from an adult in good health. This chain uses TRBV12-5 with TRBJ2-3; D uncertain. Sequencing was performed on peripheral blood, taken on day 0 of AZD1222 vaccination. CDR3 nucleotides: TGTGCTAGTGGTCTCGATGGGGCAGATACGCAGTATTTT. It is translated as CASGLDGADTQYF.